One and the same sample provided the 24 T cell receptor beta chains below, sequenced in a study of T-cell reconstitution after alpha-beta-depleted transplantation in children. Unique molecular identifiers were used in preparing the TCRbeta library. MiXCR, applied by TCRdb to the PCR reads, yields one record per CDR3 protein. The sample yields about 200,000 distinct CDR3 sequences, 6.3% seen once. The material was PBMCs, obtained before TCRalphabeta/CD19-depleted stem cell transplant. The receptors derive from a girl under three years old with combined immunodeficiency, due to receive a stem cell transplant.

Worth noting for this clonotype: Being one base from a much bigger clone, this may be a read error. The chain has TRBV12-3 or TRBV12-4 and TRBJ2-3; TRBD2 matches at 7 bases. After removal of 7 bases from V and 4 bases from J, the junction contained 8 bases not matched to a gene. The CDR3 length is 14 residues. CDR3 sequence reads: CASNKTSPSDTQYF. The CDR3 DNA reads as TGTGCCAGCAACAAGACTAGCCCCTCAGATACGCAGTATTTT.

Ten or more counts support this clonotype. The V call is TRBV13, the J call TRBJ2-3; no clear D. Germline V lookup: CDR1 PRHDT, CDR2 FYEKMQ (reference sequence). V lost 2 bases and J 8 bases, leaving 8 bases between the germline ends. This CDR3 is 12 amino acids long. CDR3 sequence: CASSLMKATQYF. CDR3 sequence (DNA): TGTGCCAGCAGCTTAATGAAGGCTACGCAGTATTTT.

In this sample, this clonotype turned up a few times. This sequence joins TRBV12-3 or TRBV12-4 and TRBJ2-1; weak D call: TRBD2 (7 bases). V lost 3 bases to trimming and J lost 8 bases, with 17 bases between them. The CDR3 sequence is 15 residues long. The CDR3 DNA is TGTGCCAGCAGTTTTTTTGCCAGGGGAGGGGATGAGCAGTTCTTC. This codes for CASSFFARGGDEQFF.

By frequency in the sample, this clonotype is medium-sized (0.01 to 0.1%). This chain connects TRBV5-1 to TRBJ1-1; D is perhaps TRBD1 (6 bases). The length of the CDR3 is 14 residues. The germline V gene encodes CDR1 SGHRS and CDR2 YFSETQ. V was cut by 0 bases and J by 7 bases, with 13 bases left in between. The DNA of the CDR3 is TGCGCCAGCAGCTTGGTGGGGGGGCAGCTTGAAGCTTTCTTT. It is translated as CASSLVGGQLEAFF.

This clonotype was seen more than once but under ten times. CDR3 residues: CASSQDPLRTSGSRSYNEQFF. The CDR3 nucleotides read TGCGCCAGCAGCCAAGACCCACTTCGGACTAGCGGGAGCCGCAGCTACAATGAGCAGTTCTTC. This chain joins TRBV4-1 and TRBJ2-1; 13 bases agree with TRBD2. CDR1 and CDR2 from the germline V gene are MGHRA and YSYEKL. J lost 3 bases, V lost 0 bases, and 14 bases had no gene match. The CDR3 consists of 21 residues.

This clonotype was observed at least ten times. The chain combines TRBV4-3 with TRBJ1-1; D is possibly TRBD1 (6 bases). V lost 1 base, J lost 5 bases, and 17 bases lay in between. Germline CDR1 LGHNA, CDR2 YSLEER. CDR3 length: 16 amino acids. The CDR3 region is CASSQGSGEAGTEAFF. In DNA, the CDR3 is TGCGCCAGCAGCCAAGGCTCAGGGGAGGCTGGGACTGAAGCTTTCTTT.

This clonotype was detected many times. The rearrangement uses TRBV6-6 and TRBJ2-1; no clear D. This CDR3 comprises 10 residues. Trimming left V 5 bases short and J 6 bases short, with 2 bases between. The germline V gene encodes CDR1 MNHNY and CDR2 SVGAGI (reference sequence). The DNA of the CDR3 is TGTGCCAGCAGTGCCAATGAGCAGTTCTTC. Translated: CASSANEQFF.

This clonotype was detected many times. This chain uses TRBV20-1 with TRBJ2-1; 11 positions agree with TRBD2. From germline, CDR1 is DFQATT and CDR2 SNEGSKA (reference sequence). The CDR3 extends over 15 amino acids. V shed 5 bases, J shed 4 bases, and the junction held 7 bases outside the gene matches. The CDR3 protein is CSASIAGGPYNEQFF. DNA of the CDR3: TGCAGTGCTTCTATAGCGGGAGGGCCTTACAATGAGCAGTTCTTC.

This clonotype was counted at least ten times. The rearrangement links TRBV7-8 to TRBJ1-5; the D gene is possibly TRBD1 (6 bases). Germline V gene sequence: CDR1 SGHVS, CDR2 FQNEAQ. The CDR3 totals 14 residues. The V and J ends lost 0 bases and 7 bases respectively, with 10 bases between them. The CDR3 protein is CASSLARGGQPQHF. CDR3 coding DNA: TGTGCCAGCAGCTTAGCGAGGGGGGGACAGCCCCAGCATTTT.

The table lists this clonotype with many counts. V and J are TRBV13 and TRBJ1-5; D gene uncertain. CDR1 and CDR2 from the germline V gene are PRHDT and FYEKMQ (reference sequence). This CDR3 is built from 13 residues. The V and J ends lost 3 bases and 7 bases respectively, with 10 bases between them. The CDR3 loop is CASSFRSGQPQHF. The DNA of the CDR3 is TGTGCCAGCAGCTTCCGAAGTGGCCAGCCCCAGCATTTT.

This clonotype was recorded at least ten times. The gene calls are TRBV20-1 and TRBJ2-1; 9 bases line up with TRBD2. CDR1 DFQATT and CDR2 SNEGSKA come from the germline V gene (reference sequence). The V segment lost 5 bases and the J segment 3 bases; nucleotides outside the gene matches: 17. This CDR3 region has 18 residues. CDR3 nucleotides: TGCAGTGCTCCGAGCGGGAGGTATGAGAGTTGGTACTACAATGAGCAGTTCTTC. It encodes CSAPSGRYESWYYNEQFF.

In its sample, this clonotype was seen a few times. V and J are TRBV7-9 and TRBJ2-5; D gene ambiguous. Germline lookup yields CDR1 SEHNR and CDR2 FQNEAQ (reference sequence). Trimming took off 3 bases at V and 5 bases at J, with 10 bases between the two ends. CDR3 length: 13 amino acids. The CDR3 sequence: CASSLFPGETQYF. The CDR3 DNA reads TGTGCCAGCAGCTTGTTTCCCGGGGAGACCCAGTACTTC.

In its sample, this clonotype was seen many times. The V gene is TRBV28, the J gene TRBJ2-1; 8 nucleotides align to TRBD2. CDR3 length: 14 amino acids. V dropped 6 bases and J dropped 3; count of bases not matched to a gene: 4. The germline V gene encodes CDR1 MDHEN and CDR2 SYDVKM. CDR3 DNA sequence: TGTGCCAGCAGCCGACTAGCGAGCTACAATGAGCAGTTCTTC. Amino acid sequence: CASSRLASYNEQFF.

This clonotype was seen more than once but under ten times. The CDR3, as DNA: TGTGCCAGCAGTGCCCCTCCTGGGTACGAGCAGTACTTC. Residues: CASSAPPGYEQYF. V usage is TRBV28 and J usage is TRBJ2-7; no clear D gene. V was trimmed by 5 bases and J by 4 bases, leaving 12 bases between them. Germline V gene lookup returns CDR1 MDHEN and CDR2 SYDVKM. This CDR3 spans 13 amino acids.

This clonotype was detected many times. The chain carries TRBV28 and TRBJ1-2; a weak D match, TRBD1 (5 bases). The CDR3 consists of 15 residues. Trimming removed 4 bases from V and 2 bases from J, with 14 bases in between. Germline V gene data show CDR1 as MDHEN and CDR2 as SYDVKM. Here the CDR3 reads CASSSTGHQNYGYTF. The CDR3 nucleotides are TGTGCCAGCAGTTCTACCGGACACCAAAACTATGGCTACACCTTC.

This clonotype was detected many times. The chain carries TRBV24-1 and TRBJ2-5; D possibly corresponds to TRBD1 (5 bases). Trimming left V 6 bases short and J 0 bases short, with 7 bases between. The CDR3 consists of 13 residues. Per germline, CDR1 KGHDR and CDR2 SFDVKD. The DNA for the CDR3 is TGTGCCACCAGTCCAGGGAACCAAGAGACCCAGTACTTC. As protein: CATSPGNQETQYF.

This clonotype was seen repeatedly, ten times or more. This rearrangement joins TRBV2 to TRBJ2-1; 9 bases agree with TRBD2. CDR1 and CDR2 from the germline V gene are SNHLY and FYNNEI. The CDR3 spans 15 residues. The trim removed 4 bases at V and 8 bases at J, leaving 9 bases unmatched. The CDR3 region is CASSVSSGMFYEQFF. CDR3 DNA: TGTGCCAGCAGTGTGTCTAGCGGGATGTTCTATGAGCAGTTCTTC. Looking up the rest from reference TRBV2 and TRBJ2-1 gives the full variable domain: EPEVTQTPSHQVTQMGQEVILRCVPISNHLYFYWYRQILGQKVEFLVSFYNNEISEKSEIFDDQFSVERPDGSNFTLKIRSTKLEDSAMYFCASSVSSGMFYEQFFGPGTRLTVL.

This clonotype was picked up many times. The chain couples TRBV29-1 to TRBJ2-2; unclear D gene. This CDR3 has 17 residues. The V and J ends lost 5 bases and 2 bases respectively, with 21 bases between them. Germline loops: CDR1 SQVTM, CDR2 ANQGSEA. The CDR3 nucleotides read TGCAGCGTTCTCTCCCCCCGACCTGGGCCAAACACCGGGGAGCTGTTTTTT. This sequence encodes CSVLSPRPGPNTGELFF.

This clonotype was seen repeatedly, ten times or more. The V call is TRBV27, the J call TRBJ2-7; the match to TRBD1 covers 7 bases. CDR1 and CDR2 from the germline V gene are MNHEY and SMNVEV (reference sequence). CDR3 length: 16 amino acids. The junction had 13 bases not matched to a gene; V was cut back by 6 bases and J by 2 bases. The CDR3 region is CASSFGQESATYEQYF. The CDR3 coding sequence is TGTGCCAGCAGCTTCGGACAGGAATCAGCAACCTACGAGCAGTACTTC.

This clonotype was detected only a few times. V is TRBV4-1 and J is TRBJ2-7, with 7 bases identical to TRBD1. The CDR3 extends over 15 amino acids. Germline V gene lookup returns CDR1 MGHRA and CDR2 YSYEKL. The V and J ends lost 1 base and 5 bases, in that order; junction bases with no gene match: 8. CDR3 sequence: CASSQGLRQGDEQYF. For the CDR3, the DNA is TGCGCCAGCAGCCAAGGCCTTAGACAGGGTGACGAGCAGTACTTC.

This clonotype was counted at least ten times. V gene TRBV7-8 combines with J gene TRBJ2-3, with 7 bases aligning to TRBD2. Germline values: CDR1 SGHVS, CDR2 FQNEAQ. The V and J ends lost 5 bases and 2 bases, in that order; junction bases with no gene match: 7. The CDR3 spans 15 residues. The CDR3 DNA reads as TGTGCCAGCAGCGGTAGTGGGACTATCACAGATACGCAGTATTTT. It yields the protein CASSGSGTITDTQYF.

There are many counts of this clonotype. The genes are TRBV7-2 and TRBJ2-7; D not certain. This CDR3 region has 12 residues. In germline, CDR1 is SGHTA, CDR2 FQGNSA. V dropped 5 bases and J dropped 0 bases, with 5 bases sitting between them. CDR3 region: CASSAHSYEQYF. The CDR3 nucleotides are TGTGCCAGCAGCGCCCACTCCTACGAGCAGTACTTC. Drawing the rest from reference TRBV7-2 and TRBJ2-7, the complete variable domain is GAGVSQSPSNKVTEKGKDVELRCDPISGHTALYWYRQSLGQGLEFLIYFQGNSAPDKSGLPSDRFSAERTGGSVSTLTIQRTQQEDSAVYLCASSAHSYEQYFGPGTRLTVT.

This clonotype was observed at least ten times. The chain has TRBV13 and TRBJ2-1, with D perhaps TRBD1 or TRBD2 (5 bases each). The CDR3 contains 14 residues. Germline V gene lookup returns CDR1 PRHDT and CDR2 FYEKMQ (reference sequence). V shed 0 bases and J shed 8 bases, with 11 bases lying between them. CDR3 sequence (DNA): TGTGCCAGCAGCTTAGGATTGGGGCGGGATGAGCAGTTCTTC. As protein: CASSLGLGRDEQFF. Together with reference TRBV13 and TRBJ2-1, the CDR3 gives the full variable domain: AAGVIQSPRHLIKEKRETATLKCYPIPRHDTVYWYQQGPGQDPQFLISFYEKMQSDKGSIPDRFSAQQFSDYHSELNMSSLELGDSALYFCASSLGLGRDEQFFGPGTRLTVL.

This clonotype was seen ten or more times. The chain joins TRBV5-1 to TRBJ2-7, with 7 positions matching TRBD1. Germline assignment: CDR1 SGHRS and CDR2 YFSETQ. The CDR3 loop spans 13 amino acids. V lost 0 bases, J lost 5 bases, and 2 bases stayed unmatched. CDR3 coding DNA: TGCGCCAGCAGCTTGGGAGGGGGCAACGAGCAGTACTTC. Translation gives CASSLGGGNEQYF.